Detailed here is one T cell receptor (beta chain). This record belongs to a study of blood T cell repertoires in COVID-19. Study as a whole: Both acute and convalescent COVID-19 samples were obtained from the United States, Italy and Spain.

The V gene's germline CDR1 is SGHVS and CDR2 FNYEAQ. V lost 1 base, J lost 6 bases, and 10 bases lay in between. CDR3 length equals 14 residues. Original analysis: Amplification from reference gene primers served as the basis for estimated nucleated cell counts. Clones were sequenced by immunoSEQ multiplex PCR, and TCRdb holds only the in-frame ones, with some missing. The DNA was the basis for D and trimming; V, J and clone size are from that table. The repertoire holds about 130,000 clones, with approximately 86% as singletons. The rearrangement joins TRBV7-6 to TRBJ1-5, with D possibly TRBD1 on 6 matching bases. This sequence was found in a woman between 45 and 60 years old who had recovered from COVID-19. Sequenced: peripheral blood. CDR3 amino acids: CASSLGGGFQPQHF. CDR3 bases: TGTGCCAGCAGCTTAGGGGGGGGCTTTCAGCCCCAGCATTTT.